This TCR beta chain originates from a study of blood T cell repertoires in COVID-19. In the original processing: Scientists estimated how many nucleated cells there were by amplifying reference gene primers. TCRdb's copy holds only in-frame clones and misses some; the assay was immunoSEQ multiplex PCR. V and J calls and clone size come straight from that table; D and trimming were deduced from the DNA. The sample records 200,000 to 300,000 clones, about 88% being singletons. CDR3 length equals 14 residues. The V gene's germline CDR1 is MDHEN and CDR2 SYDVKM. Trimming took 3 bases from V and 7 from J, leaving 15 bases between them.

The sequenced sample was peripheral blood. The chain uses TRBV28 and TRBJ1-1, with D possibly TRBD1 on 5 matching bases. This clonotype was sampled from a woman aged 60 to 75 with COVID-19, enrolled during active disease. In nucleotides, the CDR3 is TGTGCCAGCAGTTTCGTGGGGCAGGCCAGTGAAGCTTTCTTT. This encodes CASSFVGQASEAFF. Drawing the rest from reference TRBV28 and TRBJ1-1, the complete variable domain is DVKVTQSSRYLVKRTGEKVFLECVQDMDHENMFWYRQDPGLGLRLIYFSYDVKMKEKGDIPEGYSVSREKKERFSLILESASTNQTSMYLCASSFVGQASEAFFGQGTRLTVV.